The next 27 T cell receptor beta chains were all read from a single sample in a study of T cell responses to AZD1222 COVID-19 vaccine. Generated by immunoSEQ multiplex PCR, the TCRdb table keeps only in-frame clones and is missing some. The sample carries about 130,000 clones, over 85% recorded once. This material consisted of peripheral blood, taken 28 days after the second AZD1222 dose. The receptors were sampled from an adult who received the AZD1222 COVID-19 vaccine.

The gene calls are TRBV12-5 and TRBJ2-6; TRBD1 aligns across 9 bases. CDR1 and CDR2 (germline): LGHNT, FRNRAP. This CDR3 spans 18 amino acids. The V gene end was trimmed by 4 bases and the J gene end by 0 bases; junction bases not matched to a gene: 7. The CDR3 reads CASGSWTGANSGANVLTF. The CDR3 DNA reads TGTGCTAGTGGTTCGTGGACAGGGGCGAACTCTGGGGCCAACGTCCTGACTTTC.

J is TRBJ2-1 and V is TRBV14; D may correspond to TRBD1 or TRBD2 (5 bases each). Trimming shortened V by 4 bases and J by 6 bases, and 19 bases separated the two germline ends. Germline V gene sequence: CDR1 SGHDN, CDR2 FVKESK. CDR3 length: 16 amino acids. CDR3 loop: CASSPRGASSANEQFF. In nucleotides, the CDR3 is TGTGCCAGCAGCCCTCGAGGGGCCAGCAGTGCCAATGAGCAGTTCTTC.

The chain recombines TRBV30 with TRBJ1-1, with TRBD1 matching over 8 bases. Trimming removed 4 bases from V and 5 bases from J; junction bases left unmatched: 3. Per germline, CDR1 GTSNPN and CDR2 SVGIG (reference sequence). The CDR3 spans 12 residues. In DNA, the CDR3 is TGTGCCTGGACAGGGGGCAGGACTGAAGCTTTCTTT. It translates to CAWTGGRTEAFF. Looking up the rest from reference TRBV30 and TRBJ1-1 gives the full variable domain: SQTIHQWPATLVQPVGSPLSLECTVEGTSNPNLYWYRQAAGRGLQLLFYSVGIGQISSEVPQNLSASRPQDRQFILSSKKLLLSDSGFYLCAWTGGRTEAFFGQGTRLTVV.

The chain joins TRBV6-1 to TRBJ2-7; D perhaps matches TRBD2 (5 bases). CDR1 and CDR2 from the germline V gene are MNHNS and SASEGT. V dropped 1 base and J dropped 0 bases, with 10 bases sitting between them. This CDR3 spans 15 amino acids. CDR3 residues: CASSEVGESSYEQYF. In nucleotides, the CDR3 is TGTGCCAGCAGTGAAGTCGGGGAAAGCTCCTACGAGCAGTACTTC.

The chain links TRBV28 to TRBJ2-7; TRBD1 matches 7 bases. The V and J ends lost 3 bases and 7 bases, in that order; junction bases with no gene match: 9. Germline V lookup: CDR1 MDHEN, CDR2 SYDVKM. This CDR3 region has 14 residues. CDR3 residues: CASSFQQGSLEQYF. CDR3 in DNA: TGTGCCAGCAGTTTCCAACAGGGGTCTCTTGAGCAGTACTTC.

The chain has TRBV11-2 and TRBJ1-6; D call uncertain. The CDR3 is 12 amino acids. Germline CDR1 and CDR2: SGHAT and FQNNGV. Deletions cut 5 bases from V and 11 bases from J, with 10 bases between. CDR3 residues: CASSTSNTPLHF. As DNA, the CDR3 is TGTGCCAGCAGCACCTCGAATACACCCCTCCACTTT.

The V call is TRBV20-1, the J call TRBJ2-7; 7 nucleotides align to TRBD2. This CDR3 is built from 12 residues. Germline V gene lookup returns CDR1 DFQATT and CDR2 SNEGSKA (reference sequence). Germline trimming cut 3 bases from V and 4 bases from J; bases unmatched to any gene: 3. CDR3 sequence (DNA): TGCAGTGCTAGTGGGAGGGTGTACGAGCAGTACTTC. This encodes CSASGRVYEQYF.

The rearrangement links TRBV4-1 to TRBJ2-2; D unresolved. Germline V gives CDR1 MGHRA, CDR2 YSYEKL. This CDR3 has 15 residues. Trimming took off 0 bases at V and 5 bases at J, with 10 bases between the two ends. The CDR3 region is CASSQEEGRTGELFF. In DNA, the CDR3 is TGCGCCAGCAGCCAAGAAGAAGGACGGACCGGGGAGCTGTTTTTT.

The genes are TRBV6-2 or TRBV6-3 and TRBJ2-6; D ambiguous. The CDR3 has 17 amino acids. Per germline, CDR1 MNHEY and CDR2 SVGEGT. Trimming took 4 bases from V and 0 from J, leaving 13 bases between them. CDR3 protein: CASSFTTSVSGANVLTF. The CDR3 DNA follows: TGTGCCAGCAGTTTTACCACATCGGTCTCTGGGGCCAACGTCCTGACTTTC.

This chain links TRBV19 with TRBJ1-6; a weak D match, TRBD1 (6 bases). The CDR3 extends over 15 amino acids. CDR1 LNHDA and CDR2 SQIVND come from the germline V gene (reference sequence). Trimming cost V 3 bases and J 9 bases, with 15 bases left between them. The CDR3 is CASSIPDSIGSPLHF. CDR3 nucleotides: TGTGCCAGTAGTATCCCGGACAGCATAGGTTCACCCCTCCACTTT.

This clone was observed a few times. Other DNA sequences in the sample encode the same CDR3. CDR3 region: CASSPGQGNTEAFF. The CDR3 coding sequence is TGTGCCAGCAGTCCGGGACAGGGGAACACTGAAGCTTTCTTT. The chain combines TRBV6-4 with TRBJ1-1, with 9 nucleotides matching TRBD1. Trimming removed 5 bases from V and 1 base from J; junction bases left unmatched: 2. CDR1 and CDR2 from the germline V gene are MRHNA and SNTAGT. The CDR3 covers 14 residues.

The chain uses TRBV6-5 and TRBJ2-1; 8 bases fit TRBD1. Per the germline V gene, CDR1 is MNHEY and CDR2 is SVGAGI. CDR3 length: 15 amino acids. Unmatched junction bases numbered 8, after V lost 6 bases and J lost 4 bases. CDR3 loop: CASRSGQGLYNEQFF. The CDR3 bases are TGTGCCAGCAGGTCAGGACAGGGACTTTACAATGAGCAGTTCTTC.

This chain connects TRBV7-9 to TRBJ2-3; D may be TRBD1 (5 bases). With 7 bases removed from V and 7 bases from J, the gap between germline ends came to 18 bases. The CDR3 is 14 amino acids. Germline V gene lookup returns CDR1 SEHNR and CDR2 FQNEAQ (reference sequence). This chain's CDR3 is CASTSRSNRNTQYF. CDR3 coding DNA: TGTGCCAGCACTTCTCGTTCTAACAGGAATACGCAGTATTTT.

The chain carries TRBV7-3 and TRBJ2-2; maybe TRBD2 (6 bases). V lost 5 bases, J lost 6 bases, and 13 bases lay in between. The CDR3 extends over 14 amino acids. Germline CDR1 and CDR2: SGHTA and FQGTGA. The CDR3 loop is CASSPGGTAGELFF. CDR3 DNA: TGTGCCAGCAGCCCCGGGGGTACCGCCGGGGAGCTGTTTTTT.

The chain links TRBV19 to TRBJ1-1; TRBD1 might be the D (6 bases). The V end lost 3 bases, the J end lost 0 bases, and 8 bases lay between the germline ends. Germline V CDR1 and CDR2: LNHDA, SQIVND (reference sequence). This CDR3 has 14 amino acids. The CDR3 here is CASSINRVNTEAFF. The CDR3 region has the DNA TGTGCCAGTAGTATTAACAGGGTGAACACTGAAGCTTTCTTT.

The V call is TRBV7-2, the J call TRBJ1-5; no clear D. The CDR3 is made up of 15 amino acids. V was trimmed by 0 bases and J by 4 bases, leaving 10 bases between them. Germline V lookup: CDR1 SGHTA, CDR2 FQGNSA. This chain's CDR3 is CASSLAPWENQPQHF. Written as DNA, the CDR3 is TGTGCCAGCAGCTTAGCGCCCTGGGAGAATCAGCCCCAGCATTTT.

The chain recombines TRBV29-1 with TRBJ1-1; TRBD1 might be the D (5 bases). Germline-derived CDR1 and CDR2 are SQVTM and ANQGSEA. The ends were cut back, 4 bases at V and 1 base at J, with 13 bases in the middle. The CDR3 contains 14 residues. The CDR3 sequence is CSVGGYGANTEAFF. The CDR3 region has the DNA TGCAGCGTTGGAGGGTACGGGGCGAACACTGAAGCTTTCTTT.

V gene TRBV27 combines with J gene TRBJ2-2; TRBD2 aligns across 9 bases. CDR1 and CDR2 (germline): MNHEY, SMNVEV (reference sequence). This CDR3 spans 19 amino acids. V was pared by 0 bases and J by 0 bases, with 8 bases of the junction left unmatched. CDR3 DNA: TGTGCCAGCAGTTTATCGACACTTAGCGGGGGAGCGAACACCGGGGAGCTGTTTTTT. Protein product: CASSLSTLSGGANTGELFF.

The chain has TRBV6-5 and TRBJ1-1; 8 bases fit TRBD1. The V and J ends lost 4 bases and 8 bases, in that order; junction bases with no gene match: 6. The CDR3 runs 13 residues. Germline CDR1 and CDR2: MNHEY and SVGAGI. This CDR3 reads CASSLLRDREAFF. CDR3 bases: TGTGCCAGCAGTTTGTTAAGGGACAGGGAAGCTTTCTTT.

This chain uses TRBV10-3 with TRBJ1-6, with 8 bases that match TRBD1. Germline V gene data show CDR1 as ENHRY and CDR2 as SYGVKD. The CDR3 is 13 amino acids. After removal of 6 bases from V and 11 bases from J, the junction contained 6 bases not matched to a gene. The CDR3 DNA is TGTGCCATCAGACAGGGGGTAGCTACACCCCTCCACTTT. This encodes CAIRQGVATPLHF.

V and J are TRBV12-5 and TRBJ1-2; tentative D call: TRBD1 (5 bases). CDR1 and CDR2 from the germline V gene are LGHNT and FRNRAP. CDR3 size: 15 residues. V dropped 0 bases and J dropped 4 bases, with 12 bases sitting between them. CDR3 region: CASGLVLGGGYGYTF. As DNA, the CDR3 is TGTGCTAGTGGTTTGGTACTTGGGGGGGGCTATGGCTACACCTTC.

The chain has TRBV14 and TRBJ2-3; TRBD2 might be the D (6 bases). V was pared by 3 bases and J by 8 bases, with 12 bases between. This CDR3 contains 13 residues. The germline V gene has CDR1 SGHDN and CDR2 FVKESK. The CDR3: CASSQRLEGTQYF. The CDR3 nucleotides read TGTGCCAGCAGCCAGAGACTGGAGGGTACGCAGTATTTT.

The CDR3 sequence is CASSAHEGQNTEAFF. In DNA, the CDR3 is TGTGCCAGCAGCGCGCACGAGGGACAGAACACTGAAGCTTTCTTT. V gene TRBV9 combines with J gene TRBJ1-1, with D perhaps matching TRBD1 (6 bases). CDR3 length: 15 residues. V lost 3 bases and J lost 1, with 13 bases in between. Germline V gene sequence: CDR1 SGDLS, CDR2 YYNGEE. The whole variable domain, filled in from reference TRBV9 and TRBJ1-1, reads DSGVTQTPKHLITATGQRVTLRCSPRSGDLSVYWYQQSLDQGLQFLIQYYNGEERAKGNILERFSAQQFPDLHSELNLSSLELGDSALYFCASSAHEGQNTEAFFGQGTRLTVV.

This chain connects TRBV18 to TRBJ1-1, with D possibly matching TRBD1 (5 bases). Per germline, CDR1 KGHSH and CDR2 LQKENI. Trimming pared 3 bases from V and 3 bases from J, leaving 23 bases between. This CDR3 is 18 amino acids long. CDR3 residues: CASSPFRGAVKDDTEAFF. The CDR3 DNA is TGTGCCAGCTCACCTTTTAGGGGCGCGGTGAAAGATGACACTGAAGCTTTCTTT.

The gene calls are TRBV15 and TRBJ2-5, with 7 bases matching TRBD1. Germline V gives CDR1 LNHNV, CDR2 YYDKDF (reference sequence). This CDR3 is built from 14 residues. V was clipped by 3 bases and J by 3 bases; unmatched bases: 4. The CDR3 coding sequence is TGTGCCACCAGCAGGGAGGACAGGAAAGAGACCCAGTACTTC. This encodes CATSREDRKETQYF.

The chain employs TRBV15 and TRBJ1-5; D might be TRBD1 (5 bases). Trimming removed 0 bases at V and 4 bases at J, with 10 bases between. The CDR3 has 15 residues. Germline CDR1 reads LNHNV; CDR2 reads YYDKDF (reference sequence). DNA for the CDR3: TGTGCCACCAGCAGAGACGCGGGACGGAATCAGCCCCAGCATTTT. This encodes CATSRDAGRNQPQHF.

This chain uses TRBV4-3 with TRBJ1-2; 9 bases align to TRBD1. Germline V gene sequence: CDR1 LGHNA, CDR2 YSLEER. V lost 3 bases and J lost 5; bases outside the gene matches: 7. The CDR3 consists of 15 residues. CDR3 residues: CASSQGQGGGYGYTF. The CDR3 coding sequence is TGCGCCAGCAGCCAGGGACAGGGTGGGGGTTATGGCTACACCTTC.